The clone carrying this TCR beta chain was recorded at least ten times. Antigen specificity is unknown. The data were obtained in a study of T cells after yellow fever vaccination. General observations from the study: The appearance of a small share of clonotypes in both CD4 and CD8 compartments was observed. Subsequent booster samples again held most clones from primary vaccination (nearly 98% CD4, 85% to 90% CD8). It was the secondary response that reached its peak faster, day 5 versus 15, but it was weaker.

5'RACE template switching produced TCR cDNA carrying a universal primer site and UMIs. TCRdb fed the 5' RACE reads into MiXCR, producing one record per CDR3 protein. The data hold 300,000 or so distinct CDR3 sequences, with 3% to 4.5% observed a single time. Sequenced here: PBMCs, sampled 5 days after the yellow fever booster vaccination. The TCR originated in a man in his late teens or twenties who received the YFV17D yellow fever vaccine.

The CDR3 region has the DNA TGTGCCAGCAGCTCAGCCCCGGGACAGACCTCACCCCTCCACTTT. Translating gives CASSSAPGQTSPLHF. The rearrangement links TRBV5-6 to TRBJ1-6; 7 nucleotides align to TRBD1. CDR3 length equals 15 residues. CDR1 and CDR2 (germline): SGHDT, YYEEEE. Germline trimming cut 3 bases from V and 10 bases from J; bases unmatched to any gene: 10.